The 6 T cell receptor beta chains below all came from one sample that was sequenced in a study of beta chain features in type 1 diabetes. The investigators reverse transcribed all of the isolated RNA, so they sequenced expressed TCRB transcripts. Measured with immunoSEQ multiplex PCR; TCRdb has only the in-frame clones, and not every one. The sample holds about 640,000 clones; roughly 12% are singletons and the top ten take 0.095% to 0.15%. Notes on the study in general: For Type 1 diabetes patients, all four CD4+ subsets carried TCRB CDR3s that were moderately but significantly shorter.

Their antigens are not known. Source material: naive CD4+ T cells from blood. These receptors all come from a man aged 25-45 years with type 1 diabetes.

The gene calls are TRBV4-3 and TRBJ1-3, with D perhaps TRBD1 (5 bases). Trimming left V 8 bases short and J 4 bases short, with 9 bases between. Germline lookup yields CDR1 LGHNA and CDR2 YSLEER. The CDR3 runs 12 residues. The CDR3 DNA is TGCGCCAGCGGGGGGTCCGGAAACACCATATATTTT. The encoded protein is CASGGSGNTIYF.

V is TRBV9 and J is TRBJ2-3; tentative D call: TRBD2 (6 bases). Germline-derived CDR1 and CDR2 are SGDLS and YYNGEE. Trimming took off 5 bases at V and 1 base at J, with 14 bases between the two ends. CDR3 size: 15 residues. CDR3 sequence: CASSDNSGRTDTQYF. CDR3 in DNA: TGTGCCAGCAGTGACAATAGCGGACGCACAGATACGCAGTATTTT.

The V call is TRBV4-3, the J call TRBJ2-1; 9 bases are shared with TRBD2. The CDR3 is 16 amino acids. V lost 2 bases to trimming and J lost 2 bases; unmatched junction nucleotides: 4. The V gene's germline CDR1 is LGHNA and CDR2 YSLEER. CDR3 loop: CASSQFSGGAYNEQFF. Written as DNA, the CDR3 is TGCGCCAGCAGCCAATTTAGCGGGGGCGCCTACAATGAGCAGTTCTTC.

The V gene is TRBV2, the J gene TRBJ2-2; tentatively, D is TRBD1 (5 bases). Per germline, CDR1 SNHLY and CDR2 FYNNEI. The CDR3 is 13 residues long. Trimming stripped 2 bases from V and 7 bases from J, with 8 bases between. CDR3 protein: CASSEQGNGELFF. The CDR3 DNA sequence: TGTGCCAGCAGTGAACAGGGAAACGGGGAGCTGTTTTTT.

Comments on this clone: One end of the junction varies from germline; a read error may be responsible. The chain joins TRBV25-1 to TRBJ1-6; 11 nucleotides match TRBD1. The CDR3 sequence is 12 residues long. Germline V gives CDR1 MGHDK, CDR2 SYGVNS. CDR3 residues: CASSDRTGGWDF. As DNA, the CDR3 is TGTGCCAGCAGTGACCGGACAGGGGGCTGGGACTTT.

This clone showed up just a few times. The rearrangement uses TRBV4-3 and TRBJ2-5; 8 bases line up with TRBD1. CDR1 LGHNA and CDR2 YSLEER come from the germline V gene. The V and J ends lost 1 base and 4 bases, in that order; junction bases with no gene match: 5. The CDR3 is 15 residues long. In DNA, the CDR3 is TGCGCCAGCAGCCAAGGGCAGGGGGCGGGAGAGACCCAGTACTTC. Residues: CASSQGQGAGETQYF.